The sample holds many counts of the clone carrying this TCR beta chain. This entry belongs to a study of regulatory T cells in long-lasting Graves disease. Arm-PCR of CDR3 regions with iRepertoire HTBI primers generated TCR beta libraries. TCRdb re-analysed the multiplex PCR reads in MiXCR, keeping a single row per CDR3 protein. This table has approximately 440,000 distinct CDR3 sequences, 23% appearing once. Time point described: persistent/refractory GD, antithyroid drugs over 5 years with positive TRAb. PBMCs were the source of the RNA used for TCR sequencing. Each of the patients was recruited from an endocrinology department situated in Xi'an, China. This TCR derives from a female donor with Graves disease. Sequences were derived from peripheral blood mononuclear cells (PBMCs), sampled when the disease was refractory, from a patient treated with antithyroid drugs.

The CDR3 DNA is TGTGCCAGCAGTTTATCGGGACAGGGGCAAGAGACCCAGTACTTC. This codes for CASSLSGQGQETQYF. The V and J genes are TRBV28 and TRBJ2-5; TRBD1 aligns across 10 bases. V gave up 1 base and J gave up 2 bases; unmatched junction bases: 1. Germline V gene lookup returns CDR1 MDHEN and CDR2 SYDVKM. This CDR3 is built from 15 residues.